One and the same sample provided the 32 T cell receptor beta chains below, sequenced in a study of brain T cells in children with intractable seizures. As for time point: blood from clinic visit 5 months post-surgery; TSC patient then seizure free. TCRdb's copy holds only in-frame clones and misses some; the assay was immunoSEQ multiplex PCR. The table shows about 350,000 clones, with over 90% occurring only once. The starting material was peripheral blood, obtained 4 to 6 months after surgery. Every receptor here comes from a boy in the first two years of life with tuberous sclerosis and intractable seizures.

This rearrangement joins TRBV5-4 to TRBJ2-1; D might be TRBD2 (6 bases). V lost 5 bases and J lost 6, with 18 bases in between. Germline CDR1 and CDR2: SGHNT and YYREEE (reference sequence). This CDR3 is 15 amino acids long. The CDR3 here is CASSRSGSPSNEQFF. The DNA for the CDR3 is TGTGCCAGCAGTCGTAGCGGTTCCCCCTCCAATGAGCAGTTCTTC.

This clone occurred once. The CDR3: CASGPVLAGVPPYNEQFF. CDR3 nucleotides: TGTGCTAGTGGCCCTGTCCTAGCGGGAGTCCCCCCCTACAATGAGCAGTTCTTC. The V gene is TRBV12-5, the J gene TRBJ2-1; TRBD2 aligns across 10 bases. In germline, CDR1 is LGHNT, CDR2 FRNRAP. The CDR3 length is 18 residues. With 6 bases clipped from V and 2 bases from J, the junction kept 13 bases outside the gene matches.

The chain has TRBV6-5 and TRBJ2-7; possibly TRBD1 for D (6 bases). This CDR3 region has 12 residues. Trimming took off 7 bases at V and 5 bases at J, with 12 bases between the two ends. Looked up from germline, CDR1 is MNHEY and CDR2 is SVGAGI. CDR3 amino acids: CASTRTEDEQYF. In DNA, the CDR3 is TGTGCCAGCACTCGGACAGAGGACGAGCAGTACTTC.

As concerns this clone: Other nucleotide sequences in the sample specify the same CDR3. The CDR3 DNA reads TGTGCCAGCAGTTTAGGGGGAAGTCAGCCCCAGCATTTT. Its translation is CASSLGGSQPQHF. This rearrangement joins TRBV12-3 or TRBV12-4 to TRBJ1-5; D call uncertain. CDR3 length: 13 amino acids. V was clipped by 1 base and J by 6 bases, with 7 bases between them.

The chain employs TRBV5-5 and TRBJ1-2, with D perhaps matching TRBD1 (5 bases). Germline V CDR1 and CDR2: SGHKS, YYEKEE (reference sequence). The CDR3 sequence is 15 residues long. V gave up 0 bases and J gave up 1 base, with 10 bases separating them. The DNA of the CDR3 is TGTGCCAGCAGCTTGGCGGCAGGGATTAACTATGGCTACACCTTC. Amino acid sequence: CASSLAAGINYGYTF.

The chain employs TRBV5-8 and TRBJ1-4, with D hard to call. Germline V gene sequence: CDR1 SGHTS, CDR2 YDEGEE. The CDR3 runs to 14 residues. Trimming stripped 4 bases from V and 4 bases from J, with 11 bases between. CDR3: CASSPFGFNEKLFF. Written as DNA, the CDR3 is TGTGCCAGCAGCCCGTTCGGATTTAATGAAAAACTGTTTTTT.

The J gene is TRBJ1-2, the V gene TRBV15, with a weak D call TRBD1 (6 bases). Germline V lookup: CDR1 LNHNV, CDR2 YYDKDF (reference sequence). The CDR3 is 13 amino acids. The V gene lost 0 bases and the J gene lost 8 bases, with 10 bases spanning the gap. CDR3 nucleotides: TGTGCCACCAGCAGAGATATGGGGGCGGGCTACACCTTC. This gives the protein CATSRDMGAGYTF.

V gene TRBV6-2 or TRBV6-3 combines with J gene TRBJ1-5; a weak D match, TRBD1 (5 bases). The CDR3 runs 15 residues. Germline V gene lookup returns CDR1 MNHEY and CDR2 SVGEGT. Deletions cut 2 bases from V and 2 bases from J, with 10 bases between. The CDR3, as DNA: TGTGCCAGCAGTTACACGCAGGGTGGCAATCAGCCCCAGCATTTT. Translating it yields CASSYTQGGNQPQHF.

The chain carries TRBV7-6 and TRBJ2-5; 7 bases are shared with TRBD2. Per germline, CDR1 SGHVS and CDR2 FNYEAQ. The CDR3 sequence is 16 residues long. The J segment lost 2 bases and the V segment lost 1 base, leaving 7 bases of the junction unmatched. The CDR3 nucleotides are TGTGCCAGCAGCTTAGTAGGCGGGGGAATTCAAGAGACCCAGTACTTC. Protein product: CASSLVGGGIQETQYF.

V and J are TRBV5-3 and TRBJ2-2; 9 positions agree with TRBD2. TRBV5-3 is treated as an ORF (open reading frame) with a function not yet certain. This CDR3 is 17 amino acids long. The V and J ends lost 0 bases and 6 bases, in that order; junction bases with no gene match: 9. CDR3 region: CARSLDPSGTAAGELFF. The CDR3 DNA follows: TGTGCCAGAAGCTTGGACCCTAGCGGGACGGCGGCCGGGGAGCTGTTTTTT.

The genes are TRBV7-9 and TRBJ1-5, with D possibly being TRBD1 (6 bases). Germline values: CDR1 SEHNR, CDR2 FQNEAQ (reference sequence). V lost 3 bases, J lost 5 bases, and 23 bases lay in between. This CDR3 spans 18 amino acids. The CDR3 protein is CASSLGRGTGGRDQPQHF. The CDR3, as DNA: TGTGCCAGCAGCTTGGGACGAGGCACCGGGGGCAGGGATCAGCCCCAGCATTTT.

The chain links TRBV28 to TRBJ2-7; 7 positions match TRBD1. V gave up 6 bases and J gave up 2 bases; unmatched junction bases: 4. Germline CDR1 and CDR2: MDHEN and SYDVKM. This CDR3 region has 13 residues. The CDR3 DNA reads TGTGCCAGCAGCCCGGACAGGACCTACGAGCAGTACTTC. As protein: CASSPDRTYEQYF.

The chain recombines TRBV7-9 with TRBJ2-3; 9 positions match TRBD1. This CDR3 has 16 residues. Germline values: CDR1 SEHNR, CDR2 FQNEAQ (reference sequence). Trimming took 5 bases from V and 3 from J; bases not matched to a gene: 9. The CDR3 DNA is TGTGCCAGCAGCCCAAGGACAGGGGAAGGGACAGATACGCAGTATTTT. It codes for CASSPRTGEGTDTQYF.

The V gene is TRBV2, the J gene TRBJ1-1, with unresolved D. Germline CDR1 and CDR2: SNHLY and FYNNEI. The CDR3 runs to 11 residues. Trimming pared 8 bases from V and 0 bases from J, leaving 4 bases between. Written as DNA, the CDR3 is TGTGCCAGCGTAATGAACACTGAAGCTTTCTTT. Its translation: CASVMNTEAFF.

This clone has a single count. V is TRBV3-1 (or the pseudogene TRBV3-2) and J is TRBJ2-7; D is undetermined. V lost 4 bases and J 2 bases, leaving 15 bases between the germline ends. There are 15 residues in the CDR3. Germline V lookup: CDR1 LGHDT, CDR2 YNNKEL (reference sequence). This CDR3 is CASSLRPGWAYEQYF. For the CDR3, the DNA is TGTGCCAGCAGCCTGCGCCCAGGATGGGCCTACGAGCAGTACTTC.

The rearrangement joins TRBV7-9 to TRBJ1-1; 8 positions match TRBD1. V was clipped by 5 bases and J by 1 base; unmatched bases: 6. This CDR3 is 15 amino acids long. The germline V gene encodes CDR1 SEHNR and CDR2 FQNEAQ (reference sequence). CDR3 nucleotides: TGTGCCAGCAGCCCCGACAGGGGTTCGAACACTGAAGCTTTCTTT. Amino acids: CASSPDRGSNTEAFF. The variable domain in full, completed from reference TRBV7-9 and TRBJ1-1, reads DTGVSQNPRHKITKRGQNVTFRCDPISEHNRLYWYRQTLGQGPEFLTYFQNEAQLEKSRLLSDRFSAERPKGSFSTLEIQRTEQGDSAMYLCASSPDRGSNTEAFFGQGTRLTVV.

This sequence joins TRBV11-3 and TRBJ1-2; no definite D call. Deletions cut 5 bases from V and 4 bases from J, with 20 bases between. The CDR3 extends over 16 amino acids. Germline CDR1 and CDR2: SGHNT and YENEEA. This CDR3 reads CASSRWTLTEPYGYTF. DNA of the CDR3: TGTGCCAGCAGCCGGTGGACTCTAACCGAACCCTATGGCTACACCTTC.

The rearrangement links TRBV6-6 to TRBJ1-1; TRBD1 is a possible D gene (6 bases). The length of the CDR3 is 15 residues. Trimming stripped 7 bases from V and 1 base from J, with 16 bases between. Germline lookup yields CDR1 MNHNY and CDR2 SVGAGI (reference sequence). The chain's CDR3 is CASTRRGEGNTEAFF. The CDR3 nucleotides read TGTGCCAGCACCAGGAGGGGGGAGGGGAACACTGAAGCTTTCTTT.

The genes are TRBV11-3 and TRBJ2-5; 10 bases are a match to TRBD2. V was pared by 6 bases and J by 7 bases, with 11 bases of the junction left unmatched. CDR1 and CDR2 (germline): SGHNT, YENEEA. This CDR3 contains 15 residues. CDR3 bases: TGTGCCAGCAGTATGACTAGCGGGCCGCCGGGGACCCAGTACTTC. This codes for CASSMTSGPPGTQYF.

J is TRBJ2-3 and V is TRBV27, with 8 bases lining up with TRBD2. Germline V gene sequence: CDR1 MNHEY, CDR2 SMNVEV (reference sequence). The CDR3 totals 17 residues. V lost 8 bases, J lost 0 bases, and 13 bases stayed unmatched. CDR3 sequence reads: CASQLYAGGLSTDTQYF. The CDR3 nucleotides are TGTGCCAGCCAACTCTACGCGGGAGGCCTCAGCACAGATACGCAGTATTTT.

This chain joins TRBV4-2 and TRBJ2-1; TRBD1 is a possible D gene (6 bases). This CDR3 spans 15 amino acids. V lost 4 bases to trimming and J lost 9 bases, with 19 bases between them. The germline V gene encodes CDR1 LGHNA and CDR2 YNFKEQ. The CDR3 nucleotides are TGTGCCAGCAGCCTCCTTGAGGTGGGGGCAAGTGAGCAGTTCTTC. Translation gives CASSLLEVGASEQFF.

The chain employs TRBV3-1 (or the pseudogene TRBV3-2) and TRBJ2-5; perhaps TRBD1 as D (6 bases). The CDR3 loop spans 14 amino acids. The V end lost 0 bases, the J end lost 4 bases, and 9 bases lay between the germline ends. Germline V CDR1 and CDR2: LGHDT, YNNKEL (reference sequence). The CDR3 region has the DNA TGTGCCAGCAGCCAAGAAGCAGGGGTAGAGACCCAGTACTTC. Translated, it gives CASSQEAGVETQYF.

This rearrangement joins TRBV24-1 to TRBJ2-1; the D call may be TRBD1 or TRBD2 (6 bases each). CDR3 size: 12 residues. Germline assignment: CDR1 KGHDR and CDR2 SFDVKD. With 4 bases removed from V and 10 bases from J, the gap between germline ends came to 10 bases. CDR3 bases: TGTGCCACCAGTGAGAGGGGGGAAGAGCAGTTCTTC. Residues: CATSERGEEQFF.

The rearrangement links TRBV6-1 to TRBJ2-7, with no clear D. The CDR3 has 14 amino acids. V shed 0 bases and J shed 1 base, with 7 bases lying between them. CDR1 is MNHNS, CDR2 SASEGT, per germline. This CDR3 reads CASSEAFRSYEQYF. The CDR3, as DNA: TGTGCCAGCAGTGAAGCGTTCAGGTCCTACGAGCAGTACTTC.

The chain uses TRBV7-9 and TRBJ2-2, with 7 bases aligning to TRBD1. CDR1 SEHNR and CDR2 FQNEAQ come from the germline V gene (reference sequence). With 2 bases clipped from V and 5 bases from J, the junction kept 2 bases outside the gene matches. The CDR3 is made up of 14 amino acids. The CDR3 sequence: CASSLTRGTGELFF. The CDR3 nucleotides read TGTGCCAGCAGCTTAACCAGGGGGACCGGGGAGCTGTTTTTT. Full variable domain (rest looked up from reference TRBV7-9 and TRBJ2-2): DTGVSQNPRHKITKRGQNVTFRCDPISEHNRLYWYRQTLGQGPEFLTYFQNEAQLEKSRLLSDRFSAERPKGSFSTLEIQRTEQGDSAMYLCASSLTRGTGELFFGEGSRLTVL.

The J gene is TRBJ2-5, the V gene TRBV30; D not resolved. CDR1 is GTSNPN and CDR2 is SVGIG in the germline V gene (reference sequence). The CDR3 length is 12 residues. V was shortened by 4 bases and J by 4 bases, with 10 bases between the two germline ends. This chain's CDR3 is CAWNAGGETQYF. The CDR3 nucleotides read TGTGCCTGGAACGCAGGCGGAGAGACCCAGTACTTC.

The V gene is TRBV9, the J gene TRBJ2-5, with 13 bases identical to TRBD2. The J segment lost 5 bases and the V segment lost 3 bases, leaving 13 bases of the junction unmatched. The CDR3 has 18 amino acids. CDR1 and CDR2 (germline): SGDLS, YYNGEE. For the CDR3, the DNA is TGTGCCAGCAGCGACGGGACTAGCGGGGCCCCCGGGATGGAGACCCAGTACTTC. This codes for CASSDGTSGAPGMETQYF. The full variable domain, completed using reference TRBV9 and TRBJ2-5, is DSGVTQTPKHLITATGQRVTLRCSPRSGDLSVYWYQQSLDQGLQFLIQYYNGEERAKGNILERFSAQQFPDLHSELNLSSLELGDSALYFCASSDGTSGAPGMETQYFGPGTRLLVL.

V and J are TRBV7-9 and TRBJ1-5; D is undetermined. V was pared by 5 bases and J by 2 bases, with 10 bases between. CDR3 length: 14 residues. Germline V gene sequence: CDR1 SEHNR, CDR2 FQNEAQ (reference sequence). The CDR3 loop reads CASSTTKRNQPQHF. The CDR3 region has the DNA TGTGCCAGCAGCACGACCAAACGCAATCAGCCCCAGCATTTT. Full variable domain (remainder filled in from reference TRBV7-9 and TRBJ1-5): DTGVSQNPRHKITKRGQNVTFRCDPISEHNRLYWYRQTLGQGPEFLTYFQNEAQLEKSRLLSDRFSAERPKGSFSTLEIQRTEQGDSAMYLCASSTTKRNQPQHFGDGTRLSIL.

The CDR3 is CASKTTQRQETQYF. The CDR3 coding sequence is TGTGCCAGCAAGACAACCCAAAGGCAAGAGACCCAGTACTTC. V and J are TRBV6-5 and TRBJ2-5; D uncertain. V lost 7 bases, J lost 2 bases, and 14 bases lay in between. This CDR3 has 14 amino acids. Germline V gene sequence: CDR1 MNHEY, CDR2 SVGAGI.

This CDR3 is CAISEGTNRPEAFF. In DNA, the CDR3 is TGTGCCATCAGTGAGGGGACCAACCGCCCTGAAGCTTTCTTT. This chain joins TRBV10-3 and TRBJ1-1; possible D gene TRBD1, 5 bases. CDR3 length: 14 residues. The ends were cut back, 2 bases at V and 6 bases at J, with 13 bases in the middle. Germline V gene data show CDR1 as ENHRY and CDR2 as SYGVKD.

V is TRBV7-8 and J is TRBJ1-1; D call uncertain. The CDR3 contains 12 residues. Trimming removed 4 bases from V and 3 bases from J, with 6 bases in between. The germline CDR1 and CDR2 sequences are SGHVS and FQNEAQ. The CDR3 here is CASSSRDTEAFF. The CDR3 bases are TGTGCCAGCAGCTCCCGGGACACTGAAGCTTTCTTT.

The chain couples TRBV14 to TRBJ2-6; D is ambiguous. CDR1 SGHDN and CDR2 FVKESK come from the germline V gene. This CDR3 spans 14 amino acids. V was trimmed by 0 bases and J by 11 bases, leaving 11 bases between them. Here the CDR3 DNA reads TGTGCCAGCAGCCAAGAATCCCACGGGCACGTCCTGACTTTC. Amino acids: CASSQESHGHVLTF.